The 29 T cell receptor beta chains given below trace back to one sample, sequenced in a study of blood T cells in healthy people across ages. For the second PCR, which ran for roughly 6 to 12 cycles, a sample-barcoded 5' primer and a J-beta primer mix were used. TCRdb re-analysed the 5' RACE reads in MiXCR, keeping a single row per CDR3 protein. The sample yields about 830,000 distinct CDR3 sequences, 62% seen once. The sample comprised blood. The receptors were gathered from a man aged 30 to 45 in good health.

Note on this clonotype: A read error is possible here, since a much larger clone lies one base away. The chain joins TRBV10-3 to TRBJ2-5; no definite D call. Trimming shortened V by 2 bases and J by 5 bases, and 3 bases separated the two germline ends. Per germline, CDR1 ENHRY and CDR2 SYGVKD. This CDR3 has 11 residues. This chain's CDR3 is CAISEAETQYF. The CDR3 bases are TGTGCCATCAGTGAGGCGGAGACCCAGTACTTC.

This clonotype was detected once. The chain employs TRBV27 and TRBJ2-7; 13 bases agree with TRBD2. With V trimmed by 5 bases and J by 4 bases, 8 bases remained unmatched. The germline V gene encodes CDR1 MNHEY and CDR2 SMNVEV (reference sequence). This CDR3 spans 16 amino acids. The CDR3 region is CASSPRTSGGVYEQYF. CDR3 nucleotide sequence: TGTGCCAGCAGTCCCCGGACTAGCGGGGGTGTGTACGAGCAGTACTTC.

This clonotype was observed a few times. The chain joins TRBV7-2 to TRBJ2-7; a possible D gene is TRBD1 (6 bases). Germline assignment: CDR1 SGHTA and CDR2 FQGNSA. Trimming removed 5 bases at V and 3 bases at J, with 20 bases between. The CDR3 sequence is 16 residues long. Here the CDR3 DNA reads TGTGCCAGCAGCCCCAGTCCCTCGACAGGATTCTACGAGCAGTACTTC. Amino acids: CASSPSPSTGFYEQYF. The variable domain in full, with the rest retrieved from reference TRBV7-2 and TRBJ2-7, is GAGVSQSPSNKVTEKGKDVELRCDPISGHTALYWYRQSLGQGLEFLIYFQGNSAPDKSGLPSDRFSAERTGGSVSTLTIQRTQQEDSAVYLCASSPSPSTGFYEQYFGPGTRLTVT.

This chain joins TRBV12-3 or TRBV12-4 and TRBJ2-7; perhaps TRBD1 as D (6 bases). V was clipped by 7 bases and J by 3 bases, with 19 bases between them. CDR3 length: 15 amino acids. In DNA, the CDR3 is TGTGCCAGCAACGACGGACAGTTAGATGGCTACGAGCAGTACTTC. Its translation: CASNDGQLDGYEQYF.

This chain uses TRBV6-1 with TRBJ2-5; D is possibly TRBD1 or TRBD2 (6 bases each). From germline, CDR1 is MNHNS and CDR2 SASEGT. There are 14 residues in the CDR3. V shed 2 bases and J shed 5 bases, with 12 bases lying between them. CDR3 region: CASSELGGYETQYF. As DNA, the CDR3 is TGTGCCAGCAGTGAATTAGGGGGGTACGAGACCCAGTACTTC.

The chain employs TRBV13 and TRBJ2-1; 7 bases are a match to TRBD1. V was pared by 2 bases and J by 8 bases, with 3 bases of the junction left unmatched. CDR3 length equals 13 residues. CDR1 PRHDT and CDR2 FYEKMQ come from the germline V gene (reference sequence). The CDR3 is CASSLTGVDEQFF. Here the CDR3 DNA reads TGTGCCAGCAGCTTAACAGGGGTCGATGAGCAGTTCTTC.

CDR3 DNA sequence: TGTGCCAGCAGTTACTTAGGACAGTTTACAACTGAAGCTTTCTTT. As protein: CASSYLGQFTTEAFF. J is TRBJ1-1 and V is TRBV6-5, with D perhaps matching TRBD1 (6 bases). The V end lost 1 base, the J end lost 5 bases, and 14 bases lay between the germline ends. The CDR3 extends over 15 amino acids. The germline CDR1 and CDR2 sequences are MNHEY and SVGAGI.

DNA for the CDR3: TGTGCCAGCAATGCGGGTTTTGGCACAGATACGCAGTATTTT. It codes for CASNAGFGTDTQYF. The V and J genes are TRBV6-5 and TRBJ2-3; D is perhaps TRBD2 (5 bases). The CDR3 covers 14 residues. CDR1 and CDR2 (germline): MNHEY, SVGAGI. V gave up 7 bases and J gave up 1 base, with 12 bases separating them.

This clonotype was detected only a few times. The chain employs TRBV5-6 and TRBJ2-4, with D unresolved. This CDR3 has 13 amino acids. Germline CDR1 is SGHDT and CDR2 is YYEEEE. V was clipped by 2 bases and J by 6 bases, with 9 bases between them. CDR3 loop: CASSFLDRNIQYF. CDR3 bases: TGTGCCAGCAGCTTCCTGGACCGAAACATTCAGTACTTC. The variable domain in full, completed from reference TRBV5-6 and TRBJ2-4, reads DAGVTQSPTHLIKTRGQQVTLRCSPKSGHDTVSWYQQALGQGPQFIFQYYEEEERQRGNFPDRFSGHQFPNYSSELNVNALLLGDSALYLCASSFLDRNIQYFGAGTRLSVL.

The CDR3 spells CASSFRNQPQHF. In DNA, the CDR3 is TGTGCCAGCAGTTTCCGGAATCAGCCCCAGCATTTT. J is TRBJ1-5 and V is TRBV12-3 or TRBV12-4; no clear D. V was cut by 3 bases and J by 4 bases, with 4 bases left in between. There are 12 residues in the CDR3.

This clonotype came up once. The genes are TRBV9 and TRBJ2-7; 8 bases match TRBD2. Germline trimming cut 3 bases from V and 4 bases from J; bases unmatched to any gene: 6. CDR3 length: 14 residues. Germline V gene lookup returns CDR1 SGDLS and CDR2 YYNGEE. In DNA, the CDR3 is TGTGCCAGCAGCGGAGGACTAGCCATTTACGAGCAGTACTTC. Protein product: CASSGGLAIYEQYF.

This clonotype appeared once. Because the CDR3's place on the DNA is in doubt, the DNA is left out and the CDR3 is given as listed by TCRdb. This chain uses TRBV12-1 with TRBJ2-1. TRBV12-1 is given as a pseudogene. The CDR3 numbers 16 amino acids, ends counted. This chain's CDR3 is CASSFAQGISYNEQFF.

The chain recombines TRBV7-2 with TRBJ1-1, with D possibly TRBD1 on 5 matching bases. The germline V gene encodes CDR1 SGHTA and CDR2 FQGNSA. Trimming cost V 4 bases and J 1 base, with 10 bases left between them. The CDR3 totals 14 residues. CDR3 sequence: CASSSRDGNTEAFF. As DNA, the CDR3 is TGTGCCAGCAGCTCCCGGGACGGGAACACTGAAGCTTTCTTT.

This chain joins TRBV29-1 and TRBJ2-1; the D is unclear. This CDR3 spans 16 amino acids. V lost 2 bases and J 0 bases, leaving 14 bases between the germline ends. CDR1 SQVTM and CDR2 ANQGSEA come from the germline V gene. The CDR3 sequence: CSVEIPDASSYNEQFF. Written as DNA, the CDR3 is TGCAGCGTTGAAATCCCGGACGCCAGCTCCTACAATGAGCAGTTCTTC.

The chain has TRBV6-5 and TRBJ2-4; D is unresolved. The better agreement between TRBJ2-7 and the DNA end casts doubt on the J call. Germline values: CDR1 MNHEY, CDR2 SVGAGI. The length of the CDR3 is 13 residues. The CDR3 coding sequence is TGTGCCAGCAGTTACTCGAAGCGAGCCGAGCAGTACTTC. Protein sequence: CASSYSKRAEQYF.

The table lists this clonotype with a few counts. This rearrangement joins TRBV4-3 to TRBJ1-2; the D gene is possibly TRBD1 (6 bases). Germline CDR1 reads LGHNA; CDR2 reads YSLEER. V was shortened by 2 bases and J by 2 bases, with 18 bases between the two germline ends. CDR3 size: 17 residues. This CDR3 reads CASSQWGLGQTNYGYTF. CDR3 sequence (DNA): TGCGCCAGCAGCCAATGGGGATTAGGACAGACAAACTATGGCTACACCTTC.

For the CDR3, the DNA is TGTGCCAGCAGCCTAGGGGCCAGGTTAAGACTAACCAGCACAGATACGCAGTATTTT. It yields the protein CASSLGARLRLTSTDTQYF. The rearrangement joins TRBV7-8 to TRBJ2-3, with D tentatively TRBD1 or TRBD2 (5 bases each). Germline V gives CDR1 SGHVS, CDR2 FQNEAQ. The length of the CDR3 is 19 residues. V lost 5 bases and J lost 0, with 24 bases in between.

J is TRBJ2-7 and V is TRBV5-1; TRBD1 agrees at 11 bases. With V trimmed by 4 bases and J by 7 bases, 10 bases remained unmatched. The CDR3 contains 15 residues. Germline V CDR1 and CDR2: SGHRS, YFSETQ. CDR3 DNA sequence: TGCGCCAGCAGCCCGGGACAGGGGGAGGTCTATGAGCAGTACTTC. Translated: CASSPGQGEVYEQYF. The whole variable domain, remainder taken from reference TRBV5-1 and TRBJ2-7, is KAGVTQTPRYLIKTRGQQVTLSCSPISGHRSVSWYQQTPGQGLQFLFEYFSETQRNKGNFPGRFSGRQFSNSRSEMNVSTLELGDSALYLCASSPGQGEVYEQYFGPGTRLTVT.

The CDR3 protein is CSAVRGAHYEQYF. DNA for the CDR3: TGCAGTGCCGTCCGGGGGGCCCACTACGAGCAGTACTTC. This sequence joins TRBV20-1 and TRBJ2-7, with D maybe TRBD2 (7 bases). Germline V gene sequence: CDR1 DFQATT, CDR2 SNEGSKA (reference sequence). The CDR3 spans 13 residues. V shed 6 bases and J shed 3 bases, with 15 bases lying between them.

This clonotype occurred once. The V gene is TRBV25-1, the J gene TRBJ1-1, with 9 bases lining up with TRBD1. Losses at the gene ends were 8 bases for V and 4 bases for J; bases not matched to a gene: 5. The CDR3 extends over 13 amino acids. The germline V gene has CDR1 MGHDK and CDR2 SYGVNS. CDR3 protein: CASGDRASTEAFF. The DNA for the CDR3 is TGTGCCAGCGGGGACAGGGCGAGCACTGAAGCTTTCTTT.

CDR3 sequence reads: CSASQVQETQYF. CDR3 sequence (DNA): TGCAGTGCTAGTCAAGTCCAAGAGACCCAGTACTTC. The rearrangement links TRBV20-1 to TRBJ2-5; D gene unclear. V was cut by 3 bases and J by 1 base, with 6 bases left in between. The germline V gene encodes CDR1 DFQATT and CDR2 SNEGSKA (reference sequence). CDR3 length: 12 residues.

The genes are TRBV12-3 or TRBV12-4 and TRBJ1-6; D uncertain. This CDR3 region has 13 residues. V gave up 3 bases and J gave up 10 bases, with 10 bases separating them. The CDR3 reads CASSLSDGSPLHF. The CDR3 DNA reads TGTGCCAGCAGTTTGTCAGATGGATCACCCCTCCACTTT.

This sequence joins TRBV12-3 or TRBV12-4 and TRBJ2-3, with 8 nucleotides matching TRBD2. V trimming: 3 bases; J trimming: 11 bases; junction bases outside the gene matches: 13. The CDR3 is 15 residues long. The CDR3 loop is CASSFSSGGADVQYF. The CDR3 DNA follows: TGTGCCAGCAGTTTTAGCAGCGGGGGAGCAGATGTGCAGTATTTT.

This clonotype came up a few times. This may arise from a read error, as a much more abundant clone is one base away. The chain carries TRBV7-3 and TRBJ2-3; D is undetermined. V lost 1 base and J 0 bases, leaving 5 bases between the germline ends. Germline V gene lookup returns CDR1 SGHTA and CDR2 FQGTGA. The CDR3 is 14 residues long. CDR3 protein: CASSLIGSTDTQYF. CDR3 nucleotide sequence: TGTGCCAGCAGCTTAATCGGGAGCACAGATACGCAGTATTTT.

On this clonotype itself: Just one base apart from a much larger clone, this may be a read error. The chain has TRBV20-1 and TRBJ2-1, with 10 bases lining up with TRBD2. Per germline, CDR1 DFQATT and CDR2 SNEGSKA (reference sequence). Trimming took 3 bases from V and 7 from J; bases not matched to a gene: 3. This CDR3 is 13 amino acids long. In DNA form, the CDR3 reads TGCAGTGCTAGGATACTAGCGGGGAATGAGCAGTTCTTC. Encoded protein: CSARILAGNEQFF.

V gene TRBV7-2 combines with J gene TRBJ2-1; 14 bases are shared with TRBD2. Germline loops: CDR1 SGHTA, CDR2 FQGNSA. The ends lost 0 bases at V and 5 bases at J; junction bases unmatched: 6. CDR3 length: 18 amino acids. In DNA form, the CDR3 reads TGTGCCAGCAGCTTAGCCCCTAGGACTAGCGGGGGGCACAATGAGCAGTTCTTC. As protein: CASSLAPRTSGGHNEQFF.

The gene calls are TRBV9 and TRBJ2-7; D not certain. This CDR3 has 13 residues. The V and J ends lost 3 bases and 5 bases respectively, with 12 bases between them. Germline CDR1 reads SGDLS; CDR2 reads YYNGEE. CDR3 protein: CASSGDTPHEQYF. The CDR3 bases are TGTGCCAGCAGCGGCGATACACCGCACGAGCAGTACTTC.

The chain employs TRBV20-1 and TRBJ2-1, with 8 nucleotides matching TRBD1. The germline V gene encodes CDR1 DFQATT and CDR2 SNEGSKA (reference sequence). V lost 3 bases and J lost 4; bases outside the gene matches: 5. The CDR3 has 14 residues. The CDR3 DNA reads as TGCAGTGCTAGGGACAGGGAAAATTACAATGAGCAGTTCTTC. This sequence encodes CSARDRENYNEQFF.

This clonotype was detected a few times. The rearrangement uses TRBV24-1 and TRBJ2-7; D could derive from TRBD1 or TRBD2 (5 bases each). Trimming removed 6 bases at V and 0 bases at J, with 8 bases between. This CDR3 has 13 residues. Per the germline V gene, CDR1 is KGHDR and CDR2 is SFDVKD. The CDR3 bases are TGTGCCACCAGTCCCGGGACCTCCTACGAGCAGTACTTC. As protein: CATSPGTSYEQYF.